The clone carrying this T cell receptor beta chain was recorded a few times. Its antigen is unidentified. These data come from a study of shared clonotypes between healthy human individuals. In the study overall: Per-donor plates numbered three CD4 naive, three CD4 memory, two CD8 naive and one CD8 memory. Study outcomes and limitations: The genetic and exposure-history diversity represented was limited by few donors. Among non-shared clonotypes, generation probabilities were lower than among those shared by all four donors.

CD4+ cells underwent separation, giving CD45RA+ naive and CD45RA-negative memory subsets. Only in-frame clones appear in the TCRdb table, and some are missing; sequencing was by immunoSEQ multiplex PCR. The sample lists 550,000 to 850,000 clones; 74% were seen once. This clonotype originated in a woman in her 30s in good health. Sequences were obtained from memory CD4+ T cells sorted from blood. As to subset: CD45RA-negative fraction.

In nucleotides, the CDR3 is TGTGCCAGCAGACACCTCGGATTACTCACTGATACGCAGTATTTT. Protein sequence: CASRHLGLLTDTQYF. This sequence joins TRBV28 and TRBJ2-3; no firm D call. Per the germline V gene, CDR1 is MDHEN and CDR2 is SYDVKM. This CDR3 is 15 amino acids long. Trimming pared 6 bases from V and 6 bases from J, leaving 19 bases between.